In its sample, the clone carrying this T cell receptor (beta chain) was seen many times. It was with unique molecular identifiers that the TCRbeta library was prepared. Each CDR3 protein is one row after TCRdb ran MiXCR on the PCR reads. The sample consists of fewer than 90,000 distinct CDR3 sequences, 7% to 8% of them appearing once. The sample comes from a study of T-cell reconstitution after alpha-beta-depleted transplantation in children. The CDR3 totals 11 residues. V shed 2 bases and J shed 6 bases, with 8 bases lying between them. Germline V gene lookup returns CDR1 DFQATT and CDR2 SNEGSKA (reference sequence).

The V gene is TRBV20-1, the J gene TRBJ2-7; D not certain. The sample here was PBMCs from the stem cell graft donor, taken from the stem cell graft. This TCR came from a human donor who donated a stem cell graft to a child with acute lymphoblastic leukemia. In nucleotides, the CDR3 is TGCAGTGCTAGAACAGACTTCGAGCAGTACTTC. Translating gives CSARTDFEQYF.